This T cell receptor beta chain was identified in a study of human T cells and chemical hapten exposure. Overall study findings and caveats: There was no change with DPC sensitization in TCRs above 1 in 1000 frequency. In comparison with controls, expanded TCRs gave rise to a significantly larger number of large CDR3 similarity clusters.

This clonotype showed up many times. Its antigen is still unknown. Individual cDNA molecules (in the library) carried attached unique molecular identifiers. TCRdb passed the RACE reads through MiXCR, listing each CDR3 protein once. The data hold about 49,000 distinct CDR3 sequences, with 9.3% observed a single time. Specified time point: patch test 1, 2 weeks after DPC sensitization. Stated treatment: therapeutic diphenylcyclopropenone sensitization with weekly scalp DPC. Patients had alopecia, were aged 18 to 70, and were not pregnant. V lost 3 bases, J lost 4 bases, and 12 bases lay in between. CDR1 is DFQATT, CDR2 SNEGSKA, per germline (reference sequence). The CDR3 contains 13 residues.

This TCR derives from a woman between 50 and 59 years old with alopecia areata. Some clones in this sample may be carry-over from other donors' samples. The V gene is TRBV20-1, the J gene TRBJ2-5; D unresolved. The sequenced sample was whole blood, obtained in connection with sensitization to the hapten diphenylcyclopropenone (DPC). Here the CDR3 DNA reads TGCAGTGCTAGGGTAGGAGCTCTAGAGACCCAGTACTTC. Protein product: CSARVGALETQYF.